Included here is one T cell receptor beta chain sequence, with context. This CDR3 contains 14 residues. Trimming removed 1 base from V and 8 bases from J, with 11 bases in between. Germline CDR1 is SNHLY and CDR2 is FYNNEI. These data belong to a study of blood T cell repertoires in COVID-19. Study background: Acute-phase and convalescent COVID-19 samples originated in the United States, Italy and Spain. The cDNA or gDNA used as material had been derived from T cells, B-cell-depleted T cells, or PBMCs.

Under the authors' procedure: Quantification of nucleated cells was approximated via reference gene primer amplification. Data came from immunoSEQ multiplex PCR; TCRdb stores just in-frame clones and leaves some out. That table furnishes V, J and clone size, whereas the DNA furnished D and trimming. The table has roughly 70,000 clones, over 70% seen once. The gene calls are TRBV2 and TRBJ1-4; D not certain. The clonotype comes from a man aged 65-85 years with acute or convalescent COVID-19. Sequenced sample: peripheral blood. The CDR3 sequence: CASSEEMRAEKLFF. The CDR3 DNA sequence: TGTGCCAGCAGTGAAGAGATGAGAGCCGAAAAACTGTTTTTT.